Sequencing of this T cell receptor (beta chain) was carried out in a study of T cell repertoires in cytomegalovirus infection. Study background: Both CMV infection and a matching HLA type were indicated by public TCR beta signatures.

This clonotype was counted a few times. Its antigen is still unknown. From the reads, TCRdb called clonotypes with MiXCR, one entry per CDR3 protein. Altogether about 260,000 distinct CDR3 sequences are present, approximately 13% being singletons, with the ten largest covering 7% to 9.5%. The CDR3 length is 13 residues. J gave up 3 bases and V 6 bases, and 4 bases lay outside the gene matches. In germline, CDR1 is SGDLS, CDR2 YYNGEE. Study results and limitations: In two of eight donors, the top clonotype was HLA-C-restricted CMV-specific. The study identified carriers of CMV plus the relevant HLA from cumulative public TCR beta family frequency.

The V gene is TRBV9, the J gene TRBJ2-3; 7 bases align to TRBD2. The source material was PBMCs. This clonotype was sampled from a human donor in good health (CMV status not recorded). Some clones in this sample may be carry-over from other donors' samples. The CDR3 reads CASKGGTTDTQYF. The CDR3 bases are TGTGCCAGCAAGGGAGGGACGACAGATACGCAGTATTTT.